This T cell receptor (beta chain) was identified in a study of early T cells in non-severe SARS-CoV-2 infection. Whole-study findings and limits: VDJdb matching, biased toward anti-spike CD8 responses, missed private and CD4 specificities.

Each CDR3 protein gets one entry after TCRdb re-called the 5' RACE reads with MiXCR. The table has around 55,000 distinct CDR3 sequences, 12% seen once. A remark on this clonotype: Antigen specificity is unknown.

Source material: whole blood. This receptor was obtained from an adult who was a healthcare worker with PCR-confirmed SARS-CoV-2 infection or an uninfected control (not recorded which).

CDR3 loop: CASSLDGGSNTEAFF. The DNA of the CDR3 is TGTGCCAGCAGCTTAGACGGGGGGTCGAACACTGAAGCTTTCTTT. The chain combines TRBV7-2 with TRBJ1-1, with a tentative D call TRBD1 (5 bases). Germline V gene sequence: CDR1 SGHTA, CDR2 FQGNSA. The V and J ends lost 1 base and 1 base respectively, with 10 bases between them. The CDR3 loop spans 15 amino acids. Together with reference TRBV7-2 and TRBJ1-1, the CDR3 gives the full variable domain: GAGVSQSPSNKVTEKGKDVELRCDPISGHTALYWYRQSLGQGLEFLIYFQGNSAPDKSGLPSDRFSAERTGGSVSTLTIQRTQQEDSAVYLCASSLDGGSNTEAFFGQGTRLTVV.